Below are 8 T cell receptor beta chains sequenced from a single sample in a study of cytomegalovirus exposure and HLA in healthy donors. Use of 60 Vbeta and 13 Jbeta primers characterized the PCR. Data came from immunoSEQ multiplex PCR; TCRdb stores just in-frame clones and leaves some out. The data show about 130,000 clones, more than 9.5% seen once. Sequenced: PBMCs. The receptors were gathered from a man aged 50 to 60 in good health and CMV-seronegative.

This clone was observed a few times. This chain uses TRBV6-6 with TRBJ1-4, with a tentative D call TRBD1 (6 bases). Germline-derived CDR1 and CDR2 are MNHNY and SVGAGI (reference sequence). V was trimmed by 5 bases and J by 2 bases, leaving 15 bases between them. The CDR3 extends over 16 amino acids. The CDR3 protein is CASSPYGGATNEKLFF. The CDR3, as DNA: TGTGCCAGCAGTCCCTACGGGGGGGCTACTAATGAAAAACTGTTTTTT.

The rearrangement links TRBV9 to TRBJ2-2; D might be TRBD1 (6 bases). CDR1 is SGDLS, CDR2 YYNGEE, per germline. This CDR3 comprises 16 residues. Trimming stripped 5 bases from V and 1 base from J, with 15 bases between. In nucleotides, the CDR3 is TGTGCCAGCAGTGTAACCGGGACACTGAACACCGGGGAGCTGTTTTTT. Its translation is CASSVTGTLNTGELFF.

This clone was recorded a few times. One end of the junction does not line up with germline, which may come from a read error. The chain is built from TRBV7-7 and TRBJ2-5; D remains unclear. Germline V gene lookup returns CDR1 SSHAT and CDR2 FNYEAQ (reference sequence). The CDR3 runs 13 residues. CDR3 nucleotide sequence: TGTGCCAGCAGCTTAGGGTGGATGGAGACCCAATACTTC. Translating it yields CASSLGWMETQYF.

A few counts support this clone. The chain combines TRBV30 with TRBJ2-2; D may be TRBD2 (5 bases). V lost 4 bases and J lost 4, with 19 bases in between. The V gene's germline CDR1 is GTSNPN and CDR2 SVGIG (reference sequence). The CDR3 runs to 16 residues. The CDR3, as DNA: TGTGCCTGGACCCCACGGGAAGCCTGGAGCACCGGGGAGCTGTTTTTT. This sequence encodes CAWTPREAWSTGELFF.

In this sample, this clone turned up a few times. The chain has TRBV28 and TRBJ1-5; D might be TRBD1 (5 bases). The V end was cut by 6 bases, the J end by 7 bases, with 19 bases between. The CDR3 has 15 residues. Germline lookup yields CDR1 MDHEN and CDR2 SYDVKM. The CDR3 bases are TGTGCCAGCAGAACCGGGACGGGGGAAGGGCAGCCCCAGCATTTT. It is translated as CASRTGTGEGQPQHF.

This clone was seen a few times. The chain recombines TRBV2 with TRBJ1-5, with D hard to call. The V end lost 1 base, the J end lost 8 bases, and 9 bases lay between the germline ends. This CDR3 is built from 13 residues. Per germline, CDR1 SNHLY and CDR2 FYNNEI. The CDR3 DNA follows: TGTGCCAGCAGTGAAGGGGAGCTGAAGCCCCAGCATTTT. This translates into CASSEGELKPQHF.

The chain couples TRBV7-6 to TRBJ1-1; 7 nucleotides agree with TRBD1. Germline CDR1 is SGHVS and CDR2 is FNYEAQ. This CDR3 has 13 residues. V dropped 1 base and J dropped 7; count of bases not matched to a gene: 3. For the CDR3, the DNA is TGTGCCAGCAGCTTAGGACGACAGGGTGAAGCTTTCTTT. This encodes CASSLGRQGEAFF.

The chain employs TRBV30 and TRBJ1-1, with 10 positions matching TRBD1. Trimming at V came to 5 bases and at J to 6 bases, leaving 12 bases not matched to a gene. The CDR3 is made up of 15 amino acids. Germline CDR1 GTSNPN, CDR2 SVGIG (reference sequence). The CDR3 region has the DNA TGTGCCTGGCCTGGGACAGGGGATGGGGTTTCTGAAGCTTTCTTT. This gives the protein CAWPGTGDGVSEAFF.